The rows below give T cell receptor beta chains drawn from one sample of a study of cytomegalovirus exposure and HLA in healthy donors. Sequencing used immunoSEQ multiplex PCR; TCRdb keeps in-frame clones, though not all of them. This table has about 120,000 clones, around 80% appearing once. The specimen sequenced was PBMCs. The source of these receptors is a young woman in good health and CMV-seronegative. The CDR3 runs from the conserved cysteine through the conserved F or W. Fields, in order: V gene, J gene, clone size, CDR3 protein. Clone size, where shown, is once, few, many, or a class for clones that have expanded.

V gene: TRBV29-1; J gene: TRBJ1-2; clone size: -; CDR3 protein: CSILPQGYGYGYTF
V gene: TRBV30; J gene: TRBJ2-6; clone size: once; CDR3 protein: CAWGRDRLPGANGLTF
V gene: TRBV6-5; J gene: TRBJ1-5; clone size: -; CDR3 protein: CASRSVVSNQPQHF
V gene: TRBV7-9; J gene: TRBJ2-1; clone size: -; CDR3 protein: CATYFPRNEQFF
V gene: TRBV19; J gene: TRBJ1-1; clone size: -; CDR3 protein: CASSISGFDEAFF
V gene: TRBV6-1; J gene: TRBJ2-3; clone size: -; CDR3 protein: CASSEETSGSADTQYF
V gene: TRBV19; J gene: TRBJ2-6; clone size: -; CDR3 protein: CASNPSGISSGANVLTF
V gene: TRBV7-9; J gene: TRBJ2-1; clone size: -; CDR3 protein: CASSLGSGGYDEQFF
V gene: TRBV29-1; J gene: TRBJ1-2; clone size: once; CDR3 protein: CSVGDRDGYGYTF
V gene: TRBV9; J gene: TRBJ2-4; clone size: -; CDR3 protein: CASSPTHEGWAKNSQYF
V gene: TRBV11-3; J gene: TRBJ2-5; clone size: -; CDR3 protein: CASSFGLQETQYF
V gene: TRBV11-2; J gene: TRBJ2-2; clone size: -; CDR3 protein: CASSPQNTGELFF
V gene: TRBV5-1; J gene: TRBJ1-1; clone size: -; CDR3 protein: CASTGTGLYTEAFF
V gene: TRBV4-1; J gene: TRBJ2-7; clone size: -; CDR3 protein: CASSESGGPPYEQYF
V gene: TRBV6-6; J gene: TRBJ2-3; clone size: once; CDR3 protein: CASRDRGPADTQYF
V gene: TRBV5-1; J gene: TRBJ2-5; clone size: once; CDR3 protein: CASGREVQETQYF
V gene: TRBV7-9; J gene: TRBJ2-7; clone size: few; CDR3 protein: CASSLERSSGQGYEQYF
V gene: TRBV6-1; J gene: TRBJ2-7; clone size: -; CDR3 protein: CASSETGSYEQYF
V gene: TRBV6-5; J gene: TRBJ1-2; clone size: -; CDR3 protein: CASSDSISQGGYTF
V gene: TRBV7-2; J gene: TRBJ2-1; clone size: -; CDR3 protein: CASSPSGGAHEQFF
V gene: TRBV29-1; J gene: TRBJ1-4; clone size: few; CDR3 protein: CSVEDPGNEKLFF
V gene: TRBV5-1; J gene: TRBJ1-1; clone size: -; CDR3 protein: CASSLLAGGEAFF
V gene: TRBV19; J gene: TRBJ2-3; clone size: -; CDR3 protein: CASSPRGDITDTQYF
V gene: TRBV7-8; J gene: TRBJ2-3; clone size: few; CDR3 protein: CASQGLVGTDTQYF
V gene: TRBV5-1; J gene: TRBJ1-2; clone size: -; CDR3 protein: CASSRMPEGTLIGGYTF
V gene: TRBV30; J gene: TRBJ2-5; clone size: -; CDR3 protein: CAWSVLFETGFQETQYF
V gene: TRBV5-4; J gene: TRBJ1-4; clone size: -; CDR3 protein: CASNRNTGTNEKLFF
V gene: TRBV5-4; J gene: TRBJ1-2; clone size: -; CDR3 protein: CASSLGSLYLYGYTF
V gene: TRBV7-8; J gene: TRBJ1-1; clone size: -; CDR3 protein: CASSSDWMNTEAFF
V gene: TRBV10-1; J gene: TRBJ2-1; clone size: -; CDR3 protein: CASSTGTSGNNEQFF
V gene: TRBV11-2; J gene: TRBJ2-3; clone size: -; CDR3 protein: CASSSQTGIRADTQYF
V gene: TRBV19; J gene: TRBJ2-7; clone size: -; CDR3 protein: CASSTGITQAYEQYF
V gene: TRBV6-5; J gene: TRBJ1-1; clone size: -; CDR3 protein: CATLAGGGVEAFF
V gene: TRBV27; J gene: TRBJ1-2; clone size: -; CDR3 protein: CASSPSWAGRYGYTF
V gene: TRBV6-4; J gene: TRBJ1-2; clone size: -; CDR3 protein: CASSDRSFGGYTF
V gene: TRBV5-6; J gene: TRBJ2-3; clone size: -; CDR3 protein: CASSFIQGGTDTQYF
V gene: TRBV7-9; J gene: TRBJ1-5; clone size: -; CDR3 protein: CASSLQGGNQPQHF
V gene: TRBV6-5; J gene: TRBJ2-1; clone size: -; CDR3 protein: CASRPSGGARSEQFF
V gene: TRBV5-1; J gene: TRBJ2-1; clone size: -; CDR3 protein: CASSVSDSSYNEQFF
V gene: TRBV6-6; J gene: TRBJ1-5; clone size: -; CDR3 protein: CASSYGGDNQPQHF
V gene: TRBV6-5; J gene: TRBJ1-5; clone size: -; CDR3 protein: CASSYSRVLNQPQHF
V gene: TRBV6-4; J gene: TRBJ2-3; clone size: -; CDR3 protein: CASASGATTDTQYF
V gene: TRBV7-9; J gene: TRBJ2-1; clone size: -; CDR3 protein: CASSSFSGYYNEQFF
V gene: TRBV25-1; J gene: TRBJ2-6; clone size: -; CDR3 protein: CASSPYSSGANVLTF
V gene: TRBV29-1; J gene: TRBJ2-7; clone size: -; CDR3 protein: CSVASYRGNYEQYF
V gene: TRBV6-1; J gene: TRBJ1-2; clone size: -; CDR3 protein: CASSVQGAGGYTF
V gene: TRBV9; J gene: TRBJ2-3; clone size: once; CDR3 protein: CASSVVGRVSTDTQYF
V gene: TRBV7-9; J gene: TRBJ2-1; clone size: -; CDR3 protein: CASIHGQRPYNEQFF
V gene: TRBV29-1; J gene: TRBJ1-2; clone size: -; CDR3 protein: CSTRGSQASNYGYTF
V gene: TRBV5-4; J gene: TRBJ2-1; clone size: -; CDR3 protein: CASSLEGVQFF
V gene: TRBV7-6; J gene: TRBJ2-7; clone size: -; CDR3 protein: CATGTSGASEQYF
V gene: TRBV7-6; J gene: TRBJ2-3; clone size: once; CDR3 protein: CASSLVSVKGVTDTQYF
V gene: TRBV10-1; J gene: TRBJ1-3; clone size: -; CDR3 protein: CASSGGVGNTIYF
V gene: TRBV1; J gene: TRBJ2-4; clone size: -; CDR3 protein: CTSSQIRFCGRGGQYF
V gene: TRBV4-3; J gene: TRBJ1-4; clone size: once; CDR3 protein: CASSSDRGQGNEKLFF